Shown below are 15 T cell receptor beta chains from a single sample sequenced in a study of cytomegalovirus exposure and HLA in healthy donors. It was with 60 Vbeta and 13 Jbeta primers that the PCR ran. Generated by immunoSEQ multiplex PCR, the TCRdb table keeps only in-frame clones and is missing some. The table lists 200,000 to 250,000 clones, around 85% of them singletons. Sequences were obtained from PBMCs. The receptors originated from a human donor in good health.

The rearrangement uses TRBV6-5 and TRBJ2-3, with 7 bases identical to TRBD1. V trimming: 7 bases; J trimming: 0 bases; junction bases outside the gene matches: 7. Germline V gene sequence: CDR1 MNHEY, CDR2 SVGAGI. This CDR3 is built from 15 residues. The CDR3 spells CASTLGTASTDTQYF. In nucleotides, the CDR3 is TGTGCCAGCACCCTCGGGACAGCTAGCACAGATACGCAGTATTTT.

In the case of this clone: A far larger clone is just one base off, so this is likely a read error. The chain's CDR3 is CASSFSSYEQYF. Written as DNA, the CDR3 is TGTGCCAGCAGCTTTAGCTCCTACGAGCAGTACTTC. The chain uses TRBV5-5 and TRBJ2-7; D is undetermined. The CDR3 runs 12 residues. Trimming stripped 2 bases from V and 0 bases from J, with 3 bases between. Per germline, CDR1 SGHKS and CDR2 YYEKEE (reference sequence).

DNA of the CDR3: TGTGCCAGCAGCTTGGCCACCGGGGCGGAGGGTAATGAGCAGTTCTTC. Residues: CASSLATGAEGNEQFF. The J gene is TRBJ2-1, the V gene TRBV5-4; a weak D match, TRBD2 (6 bases). Trimming removed 0 bases from V and 7 bases from J, with 17 bases in between. This CDR3 has 16 residues. Per germline, CDR1 SGHNT and CDR2 YYREEE (reference sequence).

This chain uses TRBV12-5 with TRBJ1-1; D remains unclear. CDR3 length equals 10 residues. CDR1 is LGHNT, CDR2 FRNRAP, per germline. V dropped 6 bases and J dropped 10 bases, with 9 bases sitting between them. The CDR3 coding sequence is TGTGCTAGTGGGGGGAGTAGAGCTTTCTTT. Translating gives CASGGSRAFF.

The chain links TRBV4-1 to TRBJ1-1; TRBD1 is a possible D gene (6 bases). V was shortened by 4 bases and J by 10 bases, with 25 bases between the two germline ends. CDR3 length equals 16 residues. Germline V gene sequence: CDR1 MGHRA, CDR2 YSYEKL. The CDR3 bases are TGCGCCAGCAGCCGAGAAGAGGGACACATGGGATTAGTAGCTTTCTTT. It specifies CASSREEGHMGLVAFF.

This sequence joins TRBV7-9 and TRBJ2-1; D unclear. The CDR3 sequence is 14 residues long. CDR1 SEHNR and CDR2 FQNEAQ come from the germline V gene (reference sequence). The V end lost 1 base, the J end lost 1 base, and 5 bases lay between the germline ends. DNA for the CDR3: TGTGCCAGCAGCTTAGTAATATCCTACAATGAGCAGTTCTTC. It codes for CASSLVISYNEQFF. Complete variable domain (other parts from reference TRBV7-9 and TRBJ2-1): DTGVSQNPRHKITKRGQNVTFRCDPISEHNRLYWYRQTLGQGPEFLTYFQNEAQLEKSRLLSDRFSAERPKGSFSTLEIQRTEQGDSAMYLCASSLVISYNEQFFGPGTRLTVL.

The chain couples TRBV11-3 to TRBJ2-2, with TRBD2 identical over 13 bases. CDR1 is SGHNT, CDR2 YENEEA, per germline. Trimming removed 5 bases from V and 3 bases from J; junction bases left unmatched: 9. The CDR3 totals 18 residues. CDR3 bases: TGTGCCAGCAGCCGAAGACTAGCGGGAGGCCGGGACACCGGGGAGCTGTTTTTT. Translating gives CASSRRLAGGRDTGELFF.

The chain employs TRBV2 and TRBJ1-6; 12 positions agree with TRBD1. The CDR3 totals 16 residues. Germline CDR1 reads SNHLY; CDR2 reads FYNNEI. V lost 6 bases and J lost 6; bases outside the gene matches: 6. The CDR3 nucleotides are TGTGCCAGCAGAGGGACAGGGGGCAGGATTAATTCACCCCTCCACTTT. Amino acids: CASRGTGGRINSPLHF.

The J gene is TRBJ2-7, the V gene TRBV5-1, with 12 bases fitting TRBD2. The CDR3 sequence is 15 residues long. Trimming removed 3 bases from V and 7 bases from J; junction bases left unmatched: 8. Germline values: CDR1 SGHRS, CDR2 YFSETQ. In nucleotides, the CDR3 is TGCGCCAGCAGCTCCCCGACTAGCGGGAGCGATGAGCAGTACTTC. It translates to CASSSPTSGSDEQYF.

This clone was recorded only once. The junction departs from the called germline gene at one end, perhaps through a read error. This rearrangement joins TRBV7-7 to TRBJ2-5; no clear D gene. Germline CDR1 SSHAT, CDR2 FNYEAQ (reference sequence). CDR3 length: 12 amino acids. CDR3 region: CASSAVGETQYF. The CDR3 DNA reads TGTGCTAGCAGCGCAGTTGGAGAGACCCAGTACTTC.

CDR3 loop: CASSFSGSNTGELFF. For the CDR3, the DNA is TGTGCCAGCAGCTTTAGCGGGTCGAACACCGGGGAGCTGTTTTTT. The chain joins TRBV7-2 to TRBJ2-2; 7 bases are shared with TRBD2. V lost 3 bases to trimming and J lost 0 bases; unmatched junction nucleotides: 1. The CDR3 totals 15 residues. The germline CDR1 and CDR2 sequences are SGHTA and FQGNSA.

The chain employs TRBV27 and TRBJ2-3; D perhaps matches TRBD1 (5 bases). Between the trimmed V and J ends, which lost 6 bases and 0 bases, there was a span of 16 bases. Per the germline V gene, CDR1 is MNHEY and CDR2 is SMNVEV (reference sequence). This CDR3 is 16 amino acids long. CDR3 loop: CASSPRTRTSTDTQYF. The DNA of the CDR3 is TGTGCCAGCAGCCCTCGGACAAGAACTAGCACAGATACGCAGTATTTT.

The chain has TRBV30 and TRBJ2-7; 11 positions agree with TRBD1. CDR3 length: 14 residues. Germline CDR1 GTSNPN, CDR2 SVGIG (reference sequence). V lost 3 bases and J lost 0; bases outside the gene matches: 1. In DNA form, the CDR3 reads TGTGCCTGGAGGGGGACAGGGGGCTCCTACGAGCAGTACTTC. The encoded protein is CAWRGTGGSYEQYF.

The chain uses TRBV10-1 and TRBJ2-3; 8 nucleotides agree with TRBD2. Germline V gives CDR1 WNHNN, CDR2 SYGVQD (reference sequence). The CDR3 sequence is 15 residues long. The J segment lost 1 base and the V segment lost 5 bases, leaving 5 bases of the junction unmatched. Written as DNA, the CDR3 is TGCGCCAGCAGTAACCCGGGGGGGGGCACAGATACGCAGTATTTT. Translating it yields CASSNPGGGTDTQYF.

The V gene is TRBV10-2, the J gene TRBJ2-6; 8 bases fit TRBD1. The junction had 7 bases not matched to a gene; V was cut back by 8 bases and J by 4 bases. The CDR3 covers 15 residues. Germline V gene data show CDR1 as WSHSY and CDR2 as SAAADI. In nucleotides, the CDR3 is TGCGCCAGCCAGGGGGCAGTTTCGGGGGCCAACGTCCTGACTTTC. It yields the protein CASQGAVSGANVLTF.